This T cell receptor beta chain emerged from a study of CD8+ T cells in alopecia areata. Findings and caveats of the study: Scalp repertoires also include resident alphabeta T cells from normal skin.

About this clone: Its target is unknown.

cDNA serving as the sequencing template came from extracted, reverse transcribed RNA. The repertoire was sequenced with immunoSEQ multiplex PCR; TCRdb's copy has only in-frame clones and lacks some. Of 150,000 to 200,000 clones listed, 64% are singletons. Germline CDR1 is MNHNS and CDR2 is SASEGT. V gave up 5 bases and J gave up 6 bases, with 8 bases separating them. The CDR3 sequence is 12 residues long. Treatment denoted: oral pan-JAK inhibitor, 5-10 mg twice daily. Sorting separated CD4+ and CD8+ T cells out of PBMCs. This chain uses TRBV6-1 with TRBJ2-1; D is ambiguous. The sequencing used CD4+ T cells sorted from blood, collected between weeks 47 and 50, from a patient treated with tofacitinib. The receptor was isolated from a human donor with alopecia areata. CDR3 loop: CASSKGFNEQFF. CDR3 sequence (DNA): TGTGCCAGCAGTAAGGGTTTCAATGAGCAGTTCTTC.